Included here is one TCR beta chain sequence, with context. This specimen belongs to a study of cytomegalovirus exposure and HLA in healthy donors. The PCR was carried out with 60 Vbeta primers and 13 Jbeta primers. The method was immunoSEQ multiplex PCR; TCRdb's version includes in-frame clones alone and lacks a portion of them. This table holds roughly 100,000 clones, 82% found once. The CDR3 sequence is 16 residues long. Looked up from germline, CDR1 is SGHRS and CDR2 is YFSETQ. V was clipped by 4 bases and J by 0 bases, with 14 bases between them. Specimen: PBMCs. This chain connects TRBV5-1 to TRBJ2-1; D gene uncertain. The receptor was isolated from a man in his fifties in good health and CMV-seronegative. CDR3 in DNA: TGCGCCAGCAGCCAGTCCCTAGTCAGCTCCTACAATGAGCAGTTCTTC. Protein: CASSQSLVSSYNEQFF.